This section outlines one T cell receptor beta chain sequence together with its context. What this receptor recognizes is not known. Per-nucleotide qualities are absent, and no much larger clonotype sits a single base away. Receptor libraries were prepared by the immunoSEQ multiplex PCR assay. DNA from the cultured, isolated CD4+ T cells was subjected to TCR beta CDR3 sequencing. Concerning the study's data processing: The analysis removed non-productive TCR sequences, trimmed reads to the CDR3 region, and retained only CDR3s that were 7 or more amino acids long. The MANAFEST web app was used to identify antigen-specific clonotypes by comparing expansion in peptide wells with expansion in reference cultures. For clones to be considered positive, expansion at FDR<0.05 versus reference and all other wells, an odds ratio above 5, and a frequency above 0.1% in two replicate wells were required. A clonotype was called cross-reactive if it was significantly expanded both in SARS-CoV-2 spike wells and in at least one common cold coronavirus spike condition. Using the stringdist R package, CDR3 similarity was measured by Levenshtein distance, and unrooted trees were constructed with ape in R 3.6.1. The table comes from immuneACCESS by way of TCRdb, which keeps in-frame sequences with V and J called. Part of the clones is missing from these tables; in studies checked, under half for an unresolved V gene and the rest for unknown reasons. V and J calls and clone size are as listed in that table; D and trimming were resolved from the DNA. Recorded for this sample are 66,000 or so clones; 74% of them occurred a single time. The top ten clonotypes cover 2% to 2.5% of the sample.

After less than eleven days of culture, CD4+ T cells were isolated with the EasySep CD4+ T cell isolation kit. Each participant received two doses of an mRNA SARS-CoV-2 vaccine, either BNT162b2 or mRNA-1273. Healthy vaccine recipients had no prior SARS-CoV-2 infection, confirmed by negative nucleocapsid antibodies before and after vaccination. Half of the culture medium was replaced with fresh IL-2-containing medium on days 3 and 7. Unless otherwise noted, each peptide stimulation condition was cultured in triplicate wells. Using Ficoll-Paque Plus gradient centrifugation, PBMC were separated from whole blood and then either used fresh or cryopreserved at -140C. Genomic DNA was extracted from cultured CD4+ T cells with the QIAamp micro DNA kit. The record originates from a study of vaccination effects on CD4 cells after COVID-19 (dated by TCRdb to between 2021 and 2024). At the level of the whole study: To identify antigen-specific CD4+ T cell clonotypes by their expansion, the ViraFEST assay first stimulated PBMC with viral peptide pools and then applied TCR sequencing. Post-vaccine samples across the study were collected a median of 72 days after the second dose, with a range of 14 to 241. Each well held two million PBMC cultured in IMDM containing roughly 5% human AB serum, 8.5 to 10 IU/ml IL-2 and gentamicin, along with approximately 10 ug/ml peptides. SARS-CoV-2 spike-specific CD4+ TCR repertoires were compared before and after mRNA vaccination in COVID-19 convalescent patients and in infection-naive vaccine recipients. Altogether, over 9 COVID-19 convalescent patients and a few SARS-CoV-2-naive healthy vaccine recipients made up the full study. Cultures from other donors in the study were sequenced using the Oncomine TCR Beta short-read assay on an Illumina iSeq 100.

Inclusive of the bounding cysteine and phenylalanine, the CDR3 is 16 residues long. Of all the DNA, just the CDR3 is kept, 48 bases in frame from base 1. Trimming accounts for 0 bases at V and 0 bases at J, while the number of junction bases matched to no gene is 4. From a lookup of the germline V gene, CDR1 and CDR2 are SGDLS and YYNGEE. Broad study findings and their caveats: Among healthy vaccine recipients, nearly all vaccine-induced clones were SARS-CoV-2 mono-reactive, and only 1 of 255 was cross-reactive with common cold coronaviruses. Only a small number of convalescent patients were included, and no early post-infection timepoints were available, which limited the study. Both infection-induced and vaccine-induced clones contracted markedly at late post-vaccination timepoints, which is consistent with waning T cell responses.

This receptor was obtained from a human donor who received a COVID-19 vaccine. The sequencing used CD4+ T cells from PBMCs cultured without peptide, collected after COVID-19 vaccination. The sequence links TRBV9 to TRBJ1-1, with 8 bases in between that match TRBD1. The nucleotide sequence reads TGTGCCAGCAGCGTAGCGGACAGGGTAATGAACACTGAAGCTTTCTTT. Translated, this gives CASSVADRVMNTEAFF.